This T cell receptor beta chain was obtained from a study of cytomegalovirus exposure and HLA in healthy donors (dated by TCRdb to 2017 to 2019). Regarding the complete study: An earlier analysis of more than 550 of the donors reported about 260 Gb of sequence data and 95 million to 130 million unique TCR beta sequences obtained from roughly 170 million T cells. Several DR-DQ haplotypes were handled as single units for association and clustering because linkage in the cohort was strong. A later analysis re-analyzed previously published TCR beta repertoires from 550 to 700 donors and added high-resolution HLA genotyping to study TCR occurrence patterns. The study aimed to test whether signatures of past pathogen exposure could be identified by cataloging public T cell receptors. The number of donors typed differed by locus, with 629-630 for A, B, C, DRB1 and DQB1, roughly 520 for DQA1, 600 to 610 for DPA1, and 400 to 490 for DPB1. The T cell repertoires of under 700 subjects were profiled by immunosequencing and related to cytomegalovirus serostatus. A separate validation cohort of approximately 130 different subjects was used in addition to the 666-subject first cohort. Rather than using new phenotypic data, the later analysis identified candidate immune exposures from TCR beta sequences and from how often those sequences occurred across donors. An earlier analysis of approximately 630 of the donors applied high-throughput TCR beta sequencing to assess whether each TCR beta V gene segment acted as functional or pseudogenic. Across under 500 genotyped donors of the cohort, an average of roughly 200,000 unique TCR beta nucleotide sequences per donor were sequenced, and approximately 19% of those sequences were non-productive. Donor age, sex, ethnicity and CMV serostatus were collected together with the repertoire data. To predict cytomegalovirus infection status, the study brought together high-throughput TCR immunosequencing, statistical association of individual TCRs with disease status, and machine learning. The genetic ancestry cluster associated with self-reported Caucasian donors included 81% of the roughly 410 genotyped donors. Approximately 300 gigabases of sequencing data and around 90 million unique TCR sequences made up an early release that covered about 640 HLA-typed donors. HLA typing covered class I and class II loci at four-digit resolution. Genome-wide SNP genotypes for about 65% of the 666 donors were used in a later genetic analysis, which treated that subset as a discovery cohort. Every repertoire in the discovery cohort had been generated on one and the same sequencing platform.

The CDR3 runs 15 residues from the cysteine to the phenylalanine. The sequence is cut down to CDR3 DNA, 45 bases in frame from base 1. Trimming removed 3 bases from V and 7 bases from J; the gene matches leave 6 bases unexplained. Looking up the germline V gene yields CDR1 MNHNS and CDR2 SASEGT. Libraries came from the immunoSEQ multiplex PCR assay. The multiplex PCR relied on a mix of 60 forward primers for TCR Vbeta segments and 13 reverse primers for TCR Jbeta segments. The CDR3 region of rearranged TCR beta genes was amplified from genomic DNA by a multiplex PCR assay. The amplified TCR beta libraries were sequenced on the Illumina HiSeq System as 87-base-pair reads. In the source study's methods: Across the 700 or so repertoires, a later analysis counted some 81 million unique TCR beta chains, some 11 million of which were shared by at least two donors. Raw reads were error-corrected and collapsed into unique sequences with a nearest-neighbor algorithm that merged closely related sequences to remove PCR and sequencing errors. V, D and J gene segments were assigned by aligning CDR3 sequences to IMGT reference sequences. Each retained sequence needed at least a six-nucleotide match to both a V gene segment and a J gene segment. A rearrangement counted as productive if the CDR3 had no stop codons and remained in frame with V and J, and every other rearrangement counted as non-productive. Following IMGT convention, CDR3 was defined as the stretch from the second conserved V-encoded cysteine to the conserved J-encoded phenylalanine. The earlier analysis of a few hundred of the donors excluded any sequence lacking an unambiguous match to a single V gene segment. In an earlier analysis of about 590 of the donors, a V segment was called functional when productive rearrangements were above 56.7%, and segregating when the standard deviation between donors exceeded 5%. To diagnose cytomegalovirus status from the catalog of TCR beta chain sequences, a statistical classification framework was built. A later analysis assigned V and J genes by comparing TCR nucleotide sequences with IMGT/GENE-DB human TR gene sequences. In a later analysis, CDR3 sequences and most-parsimonious VDJ recombination scenarios were assigned using the TCRdist pipeline. In a later analysis, each TCR beta chain was defined by its CDR3 amino acid sequence together with its V-gene family, and reads lacking a unique V-gene family were excluded. A later analysis removed 592 highly shared, low-generation-probability nucleotide sequences to deal with suspected cross-contamination and a sequencing artifact. In a later analysis, a clonal expansion index for each public chain was calculated from normalized within-repertoire ranks of inferred template counts. Generation probabilities in a later analysis came from a VDJ recombination model fitted to out-of-frame rearrangements, and those results were checked against IGoR. In a later analysis, hypergeometric tests were used to score TCR-TCR, TCR-HLA and TCR-CMV co-occurrence, with a repertoire-size bias correction applied to TCR pairs. False discovery rates were estimated in a later analysis by permuting HLA or CMV assignments 20 times. In a later analysis, co-occurring TCRs were grouped with DBSCAN, and TCRdist sequence similarity was added when clustering was performed within HLA-allele-positive subsets. Repertoires with fewer than 30,000 or more than 120,000 public chains were left out of co-occurrence clustering, as were about 5 repertoires with anomalous nucleotide sharing. In TCRdb, the immuneACCESS table is reduced to in-frame sequences with V and J assigned. These tables do not hold every clone; where another copy was compared, an unresolved V gene accounts for under half, and the others remain unexplained. The V and J calls and the clone size are those of that table, but D and trimming were determined from the DNA. In this sample the table shows roughly 120,000 clones, 80% of which occur a single time. The ten largest clones take up 2.5% to 3% of the sample.

On this clone: The target of this receptor is not known. No quality values exist for individual bases; no much larger clone is one base distant.

In total, over 600 healthy bone marrow donors made up the cohort. All cohort members were sampled while nominally healthy, although unrecorded immune exposures were likely present. The donor tested CMV seronegative, placing the donor among the 350 or so seronegative members of the cohort. A peripheral blood sample was provided by each donor, and peripheral blood mononuclear cells were used for TCR beta sequencing. Genomic DNA extraction from the blood cell samples was performed with the Qiagen DNeasy Blood Extraction Kit. Points the paper makes about the study in general: The presence/absence analyses assumed that sequencing depth was roughly uniform across donors, and that assumption may not be true. In a later analysis, several top co-occurrence clusters were reported to appear linked to parvovirus B19, influenza, CMV and Epstein-Barr virus. In an earlier analysis of fewer than 700 of the donors, most TCR beta V segments appeared in productive rearrangements about 87% or about 30% of the time, broadly matching IMGT annotations. Because HLA typing was missing for some donors at each locus, association tests included only the typed subset. Strong co-occurrence of HLA alleles, especially DR and DQ, made assigning TCR associations to individual alleles difficult. In a later analysis, TCR association rates were found to vary across HLA loci, with the most associated TCRs seen for DRB1 alleles and the fewest for HLA-C alleles. In both the original and validation cohorts, the classifier was reported to diagnose cytomegalovirus status with high specificity and sensitivity. The authors suggested that the approach could potentially be generalized to other disease states and immunological phenotypes. Because the 87-base-pair reads could not distinguish some IMGT-functional V segments, including TRBV6-2 and TRBV6-3, those segments were excluded. The study gave a list of 150 to 200 TCR beta chains associated with cytomegalovirus. Because counts were too low, about 17 rarely observed V segments, including chromosome 9 orphons, were excluded from the earlier analysis of 587 of the donors. In a later genetic analysis, a missense DCLRE1C variant was associated with V-gene and J-gene trimming of TCR beta chains, and the association was replicated in an independent cohort. A further reported finding was that TCR beta sequences accurately predicted the HLA-A and HLA-B alleles for most subjects in the first cohort. A cluster of highly shared sequence variants was judged likely to represent a technical artifact of the sequencing pipeline. In a later analysis, 16,951 TCR beta sequences were associated with specific HLA alleles at a false discovery rate of 0.05. The only immune exposure information available for the cohort was CMV serostatus. In this cohort, only TCR beta chains were sequenced, and detectable features were limited by the absence of alpha or paired-chain data. In a later analysis, most CMV-associated TCR beta chains were found to appear HLA-restricted, with HLA associations seemingly driven largely by CMV exposure. A later analysis found that HLA-associated TCR beta chains were more clonally expanded and had lower generation probabilities than equally common non-associated chains. Compared with the approximately 670-donor mean, donors in an Asian-associated ancestry cluster had fewer N-insertions in productive TCRs, according to a later genetic analysis. A few of the identified cytomegalovirus-associated TCR beta chains were confirmed in vitro to be specific for cytomegalovirus antigens. While some public TCRs were present in many individuals, most TCR sequences turned up only very rarely across donors. Linkage disequilibrium might explain the correlated functional status among segregating V segments, but an unknown experimental factor could not be ruled out.

This receptor was identified in a man aged 25-40 years in good health and CMV-seronegative. The sample consisted of PBMCs. The rearranged chain carries TRBV6-1 and TRBJ2-2, with 9 bases matching TRBD1. The nucleotide sequence reads TGTGCCAGCAGTGAGTTACAGGGGGCTGGCGGGGAGCTGTTTTTT. The resulting protein is CASSELQGAGGELFF.